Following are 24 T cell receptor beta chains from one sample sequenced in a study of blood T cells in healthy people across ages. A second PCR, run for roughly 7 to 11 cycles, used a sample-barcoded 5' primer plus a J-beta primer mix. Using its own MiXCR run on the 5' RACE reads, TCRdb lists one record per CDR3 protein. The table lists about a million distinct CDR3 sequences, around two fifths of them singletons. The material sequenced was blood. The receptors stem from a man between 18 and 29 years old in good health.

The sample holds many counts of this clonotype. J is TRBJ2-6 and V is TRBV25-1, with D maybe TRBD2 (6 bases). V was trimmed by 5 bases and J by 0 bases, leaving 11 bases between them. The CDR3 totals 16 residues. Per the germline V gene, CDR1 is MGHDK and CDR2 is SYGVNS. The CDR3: CASSYGGNSGANVLTF. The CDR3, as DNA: TGTGCCAGCAGTTACGGGGGTAACTCTGGGGCCAACGTCCTGACTTTC.

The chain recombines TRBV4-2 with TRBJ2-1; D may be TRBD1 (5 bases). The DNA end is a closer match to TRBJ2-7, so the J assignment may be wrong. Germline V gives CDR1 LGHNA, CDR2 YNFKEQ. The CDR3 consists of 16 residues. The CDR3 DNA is TGTGCCAGCAGCCCCTTAGGGGAAAGCTCCTACAATGAGCAGTACTTC. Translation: CASSPLGESSYNEQYF.

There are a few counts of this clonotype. CDR3: CASSFLRSYLGGSNTEAFF. DNA for the CDR3: TGCGCCAGCAGCTTCCTCCGATCCTATTTGGGGGGATCGAACACTGAAGCTTTCTTT. The chain carries TRBV5-1 and TRBJ1-1, with D perhaps TRBD1 (5 bases). The V and J ends lost 2 bases and 1 base respectively, with 24 bases between them. The CDR3 runs 19 residues. CDR1 SGHRS and CDR2 YFSETQ come from the germline V gene.

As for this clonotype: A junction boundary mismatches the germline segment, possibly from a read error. CDR3 loop: CASSPNSRGSGSLSGHTF. As DNA, the CDR3 is TGTGCCAGCAGTCCCAATTCCCGGGGAAGTGGCAGTTTAAGTGGCCACACCTTC. This rearrangement joins TRBV27 to TRBJ1-2; no definite D call. CDR1 and CDR2 (germline): MNHEY, SMNVEV (reference sequence). The CDR3 is 18 amino acids.

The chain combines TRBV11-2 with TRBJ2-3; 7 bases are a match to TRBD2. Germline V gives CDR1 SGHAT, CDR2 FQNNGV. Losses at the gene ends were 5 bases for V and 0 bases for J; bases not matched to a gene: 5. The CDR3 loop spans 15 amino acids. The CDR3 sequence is CASSRSSGSTDTQYF. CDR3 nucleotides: TGTGCCAGCAGCCGTTCTAGCGGAAGCACAGATACGCAGTATTTT.

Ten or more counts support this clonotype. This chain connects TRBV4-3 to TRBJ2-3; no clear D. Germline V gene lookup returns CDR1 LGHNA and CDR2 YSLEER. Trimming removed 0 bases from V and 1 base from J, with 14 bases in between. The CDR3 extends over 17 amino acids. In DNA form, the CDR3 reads TGCGCCAGCAGCCAAGATCAGTCACTTGGAGGCACAGATACGCAGTATTTT. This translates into CASSQDQSLGGTDTQYF.

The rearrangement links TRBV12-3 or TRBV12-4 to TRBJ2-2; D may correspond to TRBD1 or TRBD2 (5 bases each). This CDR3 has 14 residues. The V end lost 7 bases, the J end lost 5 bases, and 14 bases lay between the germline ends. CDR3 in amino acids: CASTPGTTTGELFF. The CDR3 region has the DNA TGTGCCAGCACTCCCGGGACGACGACCGGGGAGCTGTTTTTT.

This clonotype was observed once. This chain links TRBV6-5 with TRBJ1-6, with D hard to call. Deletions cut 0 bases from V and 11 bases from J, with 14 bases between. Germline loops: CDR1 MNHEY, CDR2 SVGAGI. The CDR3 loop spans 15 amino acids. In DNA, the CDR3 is TGTGCCAGCAGTTACTCGATCGGGCAGAATCCACCCCTCCACTTT. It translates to CASSYSIGQNPPLHF.

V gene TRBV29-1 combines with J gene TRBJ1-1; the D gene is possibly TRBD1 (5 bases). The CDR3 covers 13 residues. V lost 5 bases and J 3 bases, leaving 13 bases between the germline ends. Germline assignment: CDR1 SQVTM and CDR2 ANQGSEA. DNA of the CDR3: TGCAGCGTTAGAGGCAGGGCCCACACTGAAGCTTTCTTT. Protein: CSVRGRAHTEAFF.

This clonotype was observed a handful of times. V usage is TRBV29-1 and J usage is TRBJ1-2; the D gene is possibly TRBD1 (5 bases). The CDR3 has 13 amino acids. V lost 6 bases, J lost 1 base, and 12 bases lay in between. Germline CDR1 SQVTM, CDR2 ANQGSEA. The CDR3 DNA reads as TGCAGCGTCAAACCCGGGGGTAACTATGGCTACACCTTC. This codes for CSVKPGGNYGYTF.

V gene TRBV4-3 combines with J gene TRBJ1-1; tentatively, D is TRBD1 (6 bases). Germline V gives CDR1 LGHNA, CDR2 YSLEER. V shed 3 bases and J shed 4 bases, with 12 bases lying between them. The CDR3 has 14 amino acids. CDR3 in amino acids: CASSHDRRGTEAFF. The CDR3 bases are TGCGCCAGCAGCCATGACAGGAGGGGCACTGAAGCTTTCTTT.

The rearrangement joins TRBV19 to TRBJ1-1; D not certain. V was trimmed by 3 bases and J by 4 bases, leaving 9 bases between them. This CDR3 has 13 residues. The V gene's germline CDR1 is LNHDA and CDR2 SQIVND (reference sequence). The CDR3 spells CASSMREATEAFF. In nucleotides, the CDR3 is TGTGCCAGTAGTATGAGGGAGGCCACTGAAGCTTTCTTT.

The CDR3 DNA reads as TGTGCCAGCAGCCGGTGGCAGGGCGCAAACTATGGCTACACCTTC. It encodes CASSRWQGANYGYTF. The rearrangement joins TRBV3-1 to TRBJ1-2; TRBD1 is a possible D gene (5 bases). CDR3 length equals 15 residues. CDR1 and CDR2 from the germline V gene are LGHDT and YNNKEL (reference sequence). Trimming took 4 bases from V and 2 from J, leaving 14 bases between them.

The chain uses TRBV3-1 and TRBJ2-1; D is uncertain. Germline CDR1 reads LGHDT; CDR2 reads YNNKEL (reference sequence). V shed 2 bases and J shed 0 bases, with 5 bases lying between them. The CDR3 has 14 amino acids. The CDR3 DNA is TGTGCCAGCAGCCAAACGTTCTCCTACAATGAGCAGTTCTTC. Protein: CASSQTFSYNEQFF.

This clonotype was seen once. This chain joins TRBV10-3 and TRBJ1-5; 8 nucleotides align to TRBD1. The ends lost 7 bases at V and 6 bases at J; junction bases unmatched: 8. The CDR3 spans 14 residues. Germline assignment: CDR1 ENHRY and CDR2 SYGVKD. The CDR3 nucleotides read TGTGCCATCAACGACAGGGGAGTAGGTCAGCCCCAGCATTTT. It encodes CAINDRGVGQPQHF.

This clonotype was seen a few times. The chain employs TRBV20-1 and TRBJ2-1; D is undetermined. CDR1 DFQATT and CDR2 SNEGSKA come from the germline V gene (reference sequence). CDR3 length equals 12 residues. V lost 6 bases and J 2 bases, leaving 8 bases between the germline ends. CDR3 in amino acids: CSAIAPYNEQFF. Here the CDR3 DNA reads TGCAGTGCCATAGCACCCTACAATGAGCAGTTCTTC.

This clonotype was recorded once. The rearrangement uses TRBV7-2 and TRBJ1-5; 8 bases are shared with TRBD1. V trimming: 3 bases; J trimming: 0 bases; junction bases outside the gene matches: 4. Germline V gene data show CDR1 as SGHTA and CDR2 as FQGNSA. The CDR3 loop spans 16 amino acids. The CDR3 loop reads CASSLTGEGSNQPQHF. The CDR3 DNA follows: TGTGCCAGCAGCTTGACAGGGGAGGGTAGCAATCAGCCCCAGCATTTT.

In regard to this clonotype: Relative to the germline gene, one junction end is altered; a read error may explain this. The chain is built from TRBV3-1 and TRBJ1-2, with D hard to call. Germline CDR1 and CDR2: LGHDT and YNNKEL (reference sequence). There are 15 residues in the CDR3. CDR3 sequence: CASSPFREQYYGFTF. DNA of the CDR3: TGTGCCAGCAGCCCTTTTAGGGAACAGTACTATGGCTTCACCTTC. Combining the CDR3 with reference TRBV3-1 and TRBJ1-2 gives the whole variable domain DTAVSQTPKYLVTQMGNDKSIKCEQNLGHDTMYWYKQDSKKFLKIMFSYNNKELIINETVPNRFSPKSPDKAHLNLHINSLELGDSAVYFCASSPFREQYYGFTFGSGTRLTVV.

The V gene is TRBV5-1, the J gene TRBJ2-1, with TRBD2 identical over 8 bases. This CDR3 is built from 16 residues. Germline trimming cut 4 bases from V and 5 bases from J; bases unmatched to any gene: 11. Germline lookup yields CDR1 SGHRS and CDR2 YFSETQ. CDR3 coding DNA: TGCGCCAGCAGCCCGGGACTAGAGAAGAATAACAATGAGCAGTTCTTC. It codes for CASSPGLEKNNNEQFF. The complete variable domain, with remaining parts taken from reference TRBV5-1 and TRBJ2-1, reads KAGVTQTPRYLIKTRGQQVTLSCSPISGHRSVSWYQQTPGQGLQFLFEYFSETQRNKGNFPGRFSGRQFSNSRSEMNVSTLELGDSALYLCASSPGLEKNNNEQFFGPGTRLTVL.

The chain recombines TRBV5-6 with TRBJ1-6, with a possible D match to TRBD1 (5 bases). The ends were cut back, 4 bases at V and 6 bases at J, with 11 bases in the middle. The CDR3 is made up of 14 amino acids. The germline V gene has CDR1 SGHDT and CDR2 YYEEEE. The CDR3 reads CASSRQPRNSPLHF. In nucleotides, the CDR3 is TGTGCCAGCAGCCGACAGCCTCGTAATTCACCCCTCCACTTT. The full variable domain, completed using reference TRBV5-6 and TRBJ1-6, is DAGVTQSPTHLIKTRGQQVTLRCSPKSGHDTVSWYQQALGQGPQFIFQYYEEEERQRGNFPDRFSGHQFPNYSSELNVNALLLGDSALYLCASSRQPRNSPLHFGNGTRLTVT.

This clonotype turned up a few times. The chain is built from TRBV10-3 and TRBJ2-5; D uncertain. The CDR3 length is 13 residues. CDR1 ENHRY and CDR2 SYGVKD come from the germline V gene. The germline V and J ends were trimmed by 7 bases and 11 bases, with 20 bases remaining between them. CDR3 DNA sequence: TGTGCCATCAAGGCAGAGACCTACAATGAGCAGTACTTC. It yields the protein CAIKAETYNEQYF.

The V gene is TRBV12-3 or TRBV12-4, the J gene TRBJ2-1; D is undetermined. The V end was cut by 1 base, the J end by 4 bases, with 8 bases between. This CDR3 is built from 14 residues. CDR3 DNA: TGTGCCAGCAGTTTAGTTAATCCTTACAATGAGCAGTTCTTC. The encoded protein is CASSLVNPYNEQFF.

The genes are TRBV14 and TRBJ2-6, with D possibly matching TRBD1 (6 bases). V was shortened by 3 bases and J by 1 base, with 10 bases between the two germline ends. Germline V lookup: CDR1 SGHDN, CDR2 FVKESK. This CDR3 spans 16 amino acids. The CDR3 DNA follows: TGTGCCAGCAGCCATCCCGGGACATCTGGGGCCAACGTCCTGACTTTC. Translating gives CASSHPGTSGANVLTF.

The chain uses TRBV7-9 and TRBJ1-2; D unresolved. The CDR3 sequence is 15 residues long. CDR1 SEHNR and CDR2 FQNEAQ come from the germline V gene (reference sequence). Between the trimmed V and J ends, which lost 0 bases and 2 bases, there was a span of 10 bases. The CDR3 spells CASSLANSQNYGYTF. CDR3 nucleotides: TGTGCCAGCAGCTTAGCGAATTCACAAAACTATGGCTACACCTTC.